The 15 T cell receptor beta chains given below trace back to one sample, sequenced in a study of CD8 T cells in Susac syndrome (dated by TCRdb to the late 2010s). Library generation was performed with the immunoSEQ multiplex PCR assay. RNA was extracted using the RNeasy kit, and roughly 0.45 to 1 ug of the RNA was reverse transcribed with random hexamers. Using fastp trimming at Q25 and MiXCR clonotype assembly, TCRdb reanalyzed the public sequencing data and kept in-frame beta chains. CDR3 protein duplicates are merged, each entry listing the most common genes and DNA. A total of some 180,000 distinct CDR3 sequences appear in this sample, 85% to 95% of them only once. Together, the top ten hold 0.085% to 0.11% of the sample. The sample was CD4+ T cells from PBMCs. The receptor source for this set is a human donor in good health.

V gene TRBV24-1 combines with J gene TRBJ1-5; D unclear. Germline CDR1 and CDR2: KGHDR and SFDVKD. V lost 4 bases to trimming and J lost 6 bases, with 9 bases between them. The CDR3 extends over 13 amino acids. The CDR3 coding sequence is TGTGCCACCAGTGACCGATTGTTTCAGCCCCAGCATTTT. Amino acid sequence: CATSDRLFQPQHF.

This chain connects TRBV30 to TRBJ2-1; TRBD1 matches at 8 bases. The CDR3 loop spans 14 amino acids. V was clipped by 2 bases and J by 5 bases; unmatched bases: 5. From germline, CDR1 is GTSNPN and CDR2 SVGIG (reference sequence). The CDR3 loop reads CAWSSGQGHNEQFF. The CDR3 nucleotides read TGTGCCTGGAGTTCAGGACAGGGTCACAATGAGCAGTTCTTC.

The rearrangement joins TRBV12-3 or TRBV12-4 to TRBJ1-4; D is uncertain. V was shortened by 5 bases and J by 2 bases, with 12 bases between the two germline ends. The CDR3 is made up of 15 amino acids. The CDR3 spells CASSPHVGTNEKLFF. As DNA, the CDR3 is TGTGCCAGCAGTCCTCACGTGGGGACTAATGAAAAACTGTTTTTT.

V and J are TRBV29-1 and TRBJ1-1, with D perhaps matching TRBD1 (5 bases). Germline V gives CDR1 SQVTM, CDR2 ANQGSEA. V shed 2 bases and J shed 3 bases, with 10 bases lying between them. This CDR3 is built from 13 residues. CDR3 bases: TGCAGCGTTGAAAGGGGTGGGGACACTGAAGCTTTCTTT. It is translated as CSVERGGDTEAFF.

The rearrangement links TRBV28 to TRBJ1-5, with 7 bases fitting TRBD1. Trimming removed 6 bases from V and 5 bases from J; junction bases left unmatched: 13. Germline lookup yields CDR1 MDHEN and CDR2 SYDVKM. The CDR3 has 16 amino acids. CDR3 protein: CASSPLGGTEDQPQHF. CDR3 nucleotides: TGTGCCAGCAGCCCCCTTGGCGGGACAGAAGATCAGCCCCAGCATTTT. Looking up the rest from reference TRBV28 and TRBJ1-5 gives the full variable domain: DVKVTQSSRYLVKRTGEKVFLECVQDMDHENMFWYRQDPGLGLRLIYFSYDVKMKEKGDIPEGYSVSREKKERFSLILESASTNQTSMYLCASSPLGGTEDQPQHFGDGTRLSIL.

This chain connects TRBV6-2 or TRBV6-3 to TRBJ2-1; D is undetermined. Germline CDR1 is MNHEY and CDR2 is SVGEGT. The CDR3 has 16 residues. Trimming removed 0 bases from V and 4 bases from J, with 13 bases in between. The CDR3 reads CASSYSGPPLYNEQFF. In DNA, the CDR3 is TGTGCCAGCAGTTACTCCGGGCCTCCATTGTACAATGAGCAGTTCTTC.

The V gene is TRBV2, the J gene TRBJ2-5, with D hard to call. Trimming left V 5 bases short and J 5 bases short, with 6 bases between. The CDR3 runs to 11 residues. CDR1 and CDR2 (germline): SNHLY, FYNNEI. CDR3 amino acids: CASSPVETQYF. The CDR3 DNA reads TGTGCCAGCAGTCCCGTGGAGACCCAGTACTTC. Full variable domain (outside the CDR3, taken from reference TRBV2 and TRBJ2-5): EPEVTQTPSHQVTQMGQEVILRCVPISNHLYFYWYRQILGQKVEFLVSFYNNEISEKSEIFDDQFSVERPDGSNFTLKIRSTKLEDSAMYFCASSPVETQYFGPGTRLLVL.

The sample holds one count of this clonotype. The gene calls are TRBV6-1 and TRBJ2-3; 7 bases fit TRBD1. Looked up from germline, CDR1 is MNHNS and CDR2 is SASEGT. J was trimmed by 4 bases and V by 6 bases; bases with no gene match: 7. This CDR3 contains 14 residues. In DNA, the CDR3 is TGTGCCAGCAGGAGACAGGGTGCGCCAGATACGCAGTATTTT. It specifies CASRRQGAPDTQYF.

This chain uses TRBV15 with TRBJ2-3; 10 nucleotides line up with TRBD2. Germline trimming cut 0 bases from V and 0 bases from J; bases unmatched to any gene: 12. CDR1 LNHNV and CDR2 YYDKDF come from the germline V gene (reference sequence). The CDR3 spans 20 residues. The CDR3 loop is CATSRESTSGTATSTDTQYF. As DNA, the CDR3 is TGTGCCACCAGCAGAGAATCCACTAGCGGGACAGCTACTAGCACAGATACGCAGTATTTT. The full variable domain, with the rest looked up from reference TRBV15 and TRBJ2-3, is DAMVIQNPRYQVTQFGKPVTLSCSQTLNHNVMYWYQQKSSQAPKLLFHYYDKDFNNEADTPDNFQSRRPNTSFCFLDIRSPGLGDTAMYLCATSRESTSGTATSTDTQYFGPGTRLTVL.

The chain is built from TRBV2 and TRBJ1-2; the D gene is possibly TRBD1 (6 bases). Trimming took off 7 bases at V and 8 bases at J, with 20 bases between the two ends. The V gene's germline CDR1 is SNHLY and CDR2 FYNNEI. This CDR3 has 14 amino acids. As DNA, the CDR3 is TGTGCCAGCACCAAGTCACCTGGGGGGGGCGGCTACACCTTC. Its protein product is CASTKSPGGGGYTF. Combining the CDR3 with reference TRBV2 and TRBJ1-2 gives the whole variable domain EPEVTQTPSHQVTQMGQEVILRCVPISNHLYFYWYRQILGQKVEFLVSFYNNEISEKSEIFDDQFSVERPDGSNFTLKIRSTKLEDSAMYFCASTKSPGGGGYTFGSGTRLTVV.

This clonotype showed up just a few times. The chain links TRBV11-2 to TRBJ2-7, with D unresolved. Trimming removed 6 bases from V and 3 bases from J, with 6 bases in between. This CDR3 is built from 11 residues. Germline V gene data show CDR1 as SGHAT and CDR2 as FQNNGV. The CDR3 DNA reads TGTGCCAGCAGGCTGAGCTACGAGCAGTACTTC. Protein: CASRLSYEQYF. The full variable domain, with the rest looked up from reference TRBV11-2 and TRBJ2-7, is EAGVAQSPRYKIIEKRQSVAFWCNPISGHATLYWYQQILGQGPKLLIQFQNNGVVDDSQLPKDRFSAERLKGVDSTLKIQPAKLEDSAVYLCASRLSYEQYFGPGTRLTVT.

V and J are TRBV20-1 and TRBJ1-1, with a possible D match to TRBD1 (5 bases). Germline assignment: CDR1 DFQATT and CDR2 SNEGSKA (reference sequence). The CDR3 loop spans 11 amino acids. CDR3 sequence: CGLGPNTEAFF. DNA for the CDR3: TGCGGGTTGGGACCGAACACTGAAGCTTTCTTT.

The chain recombines TRBV7-2 with TRBJ2-5; D uncertain. Germline V lookup: CDR1 SGHTA, CDR2 FQGNSA. The CDR3 contains 12 residues. Trimming took 5 bases from V and 0 from J, leaving 4 bases between them. The CDR3 spells CASSVDQETQYF. The CDR3 DNA sequence: TGTGCCAGCAGCGTGGACCAAGAGACCCAGTACTTC.

The chain carries TRBV20-1 and TRBJ2-5, with 9 bases lining up with TRBD2. This CDR3 contains 13 residues. The germline gives CDR1 DFQATT, CDR2 SNEGSKA (reference sequence). The V and J ends lost 6 bases and 4 bases, in that order; junction bases with no gene match: 6. The CDR3 region is CSAPLAGSETQYF. DNA of the CDR3: TGCAGTGCCCCGCTAGCGGGATCAGAGACCCAGTACTTC.

The V gene is TRBV11-2, the J gene TRBJ2-5; D is ambiguous. CDR1 SGHAT and CDR2 FQNNGV come from the germline V gene. The V gene lost 5 bases and the J gene lost 4 bases, with 17 bases spanning the gap. This CDR3 spans 15 amino acids. The CDR3 sequence is CASSPLGQLGETQYF. The CDR3 region has the DNA TGTGCCAGCAGCCCACTCGGCCAGCTTGGAGAGACCCAGTACTTC.